This TCR beta chain was obtained from a study of cytotoxic CD8 clonotypes in ibrutinib-treated CLL. Study information: The patients, under 13 relapsed/refractory and 15 treatment-naive, included around 18 who were IGHV unmutated. Mean values per sample were 260,000 or so productive templates and tens of thousands of productive rearrangements. Study observations and caveats: Relative to age-matched healthy donors, clonality at baseline was higher, and it tracked circulating CD8+ T-cell counts.

CDR3 length: 17 amino acids. The V end lost 5 bases, the J end lost 4 bases, and 24 bases lay between the germline ends. Germline V gene sequence: CDR1 SEHNR, CDR2 FQNEAQ (reference sequence). As regards this clone: What it binds is unknown.

Generated by immunoSEQ multiplex PCR, the TCRdb table keeps only in-frame clones and is missing some. In the table there are over 250,000 clones, roughly 76% of which are singletons. This rearrangement joins TRBV7-9 to TRBJ2-7, with D maybe TRBD2 (6 bases). This TCR derives from a human donor with chronic lymphocytic leukemia. The input for sequencing was PBMCs, taken at disease progression, from a patient treated with ibrutinib. For the CDR3, the DNA is TGTGCCAGCAGCATTGGTTGGGCAGGGAGGTTCTCTTACGAGCAGTACTTC. Protein sequence: CASSIGWAGRFSYEQYF.